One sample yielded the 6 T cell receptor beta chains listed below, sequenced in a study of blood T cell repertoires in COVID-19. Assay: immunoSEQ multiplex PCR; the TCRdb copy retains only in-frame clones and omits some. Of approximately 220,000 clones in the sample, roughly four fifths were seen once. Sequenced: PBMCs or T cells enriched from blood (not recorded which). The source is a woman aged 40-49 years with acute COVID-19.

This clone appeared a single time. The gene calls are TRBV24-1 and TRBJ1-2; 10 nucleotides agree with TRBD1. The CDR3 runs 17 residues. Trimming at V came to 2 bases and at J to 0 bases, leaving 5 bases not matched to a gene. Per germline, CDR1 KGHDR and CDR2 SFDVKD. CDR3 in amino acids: CATSDSGQGVPNYGYTF. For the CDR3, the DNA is TGTGCCACCAGTGATTCCGGACAGGGGGTCCCTAACTATGGCTACACCTTC.

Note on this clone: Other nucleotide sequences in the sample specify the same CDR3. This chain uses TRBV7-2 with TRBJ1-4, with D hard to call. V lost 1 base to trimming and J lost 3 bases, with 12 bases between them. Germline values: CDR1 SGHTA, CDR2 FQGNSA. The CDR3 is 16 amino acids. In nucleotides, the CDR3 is TGTGCCAGCAGCTTAGGTCGGGCCGGGGCTAATGAAAAACTGTTTTTT. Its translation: CASSLGRAGANEKLFF.

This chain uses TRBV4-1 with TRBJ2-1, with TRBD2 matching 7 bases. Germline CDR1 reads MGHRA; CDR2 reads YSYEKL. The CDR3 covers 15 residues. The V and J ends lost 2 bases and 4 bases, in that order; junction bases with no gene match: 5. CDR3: CASSQPSGTYNEQFF. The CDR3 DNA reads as TGCGCCAGCAGCCAACCTAGCGGAACATACAATGAGCAGTTCTTC.

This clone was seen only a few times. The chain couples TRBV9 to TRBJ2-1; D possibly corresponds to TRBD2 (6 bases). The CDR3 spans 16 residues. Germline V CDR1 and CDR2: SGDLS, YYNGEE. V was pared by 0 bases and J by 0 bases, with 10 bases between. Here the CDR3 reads CASSVGEDISYNEQFF. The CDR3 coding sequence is TGTGCCAGCAGCGTAGGGGAGGATATCTCCTACAATGAGCAGTTCTTC.

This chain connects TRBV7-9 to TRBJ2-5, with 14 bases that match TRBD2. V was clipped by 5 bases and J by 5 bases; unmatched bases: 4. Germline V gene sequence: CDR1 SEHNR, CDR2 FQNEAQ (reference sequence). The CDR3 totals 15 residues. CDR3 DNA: TGTGCCAGCAGCCCGGGACTAGCGGGGGAGGAGACCCAGTACTTC. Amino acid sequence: CASSPGLAGEETQYF.

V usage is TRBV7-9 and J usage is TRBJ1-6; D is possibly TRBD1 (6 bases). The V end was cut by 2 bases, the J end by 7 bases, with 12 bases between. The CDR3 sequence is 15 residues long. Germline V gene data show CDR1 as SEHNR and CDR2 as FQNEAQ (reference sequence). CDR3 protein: CASSLLGGQNSPLHF. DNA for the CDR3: TGTGCCAGCAGCTTACTTGGGGGCCAGAATTCACCCCTCCACTTT.